This T cell receptor beta chain is drawn from a study of shared clonotypes between healthy human individuals. Whole-study context: Researchers assigned three CD4 naive, three CD4 memory, two CD8 naive and one CD8 memory plate to each donor. Overall study results and limits: Sequencing depth was a factor that was expected to affect clonotype sharing among donors. Generally, naive subsets (rather than memory subsets) showed larger estimated richness.

This clone has only a few counts. Its antigen is currently unknown. CDR3 length: 14 amino acids. Trimming took off 7 bases at V and 2 bases at J, with 12 bases between the two ends. Germline V lookup: CDR1 SNHLY, CDR2 FYNNEI. The authors ran the assay at deep level. The data were produced by immunoSEQ multiplex PCR, yet TCRdb's version contains in-frame clones alone and is incomplete. Found here are about a million clones, over 60% of them singletons; the top ten hold around 1.4%. The TCR sequence derives from a man in his late teens or twenties in good health. The sample consisted of memory CD4+ T cells sorted from blood. Subset specified: CD45RA-negative fraction. The chain combines TRBV2 with TRBJ1-5; D remains ambiguous. CDR3 sequence (DNA): TGTGCCAGCACGGATCAGCAGGGCAATCAGCCCCAGCATTTT. It is translated as CASTDQQGNQPQHF.